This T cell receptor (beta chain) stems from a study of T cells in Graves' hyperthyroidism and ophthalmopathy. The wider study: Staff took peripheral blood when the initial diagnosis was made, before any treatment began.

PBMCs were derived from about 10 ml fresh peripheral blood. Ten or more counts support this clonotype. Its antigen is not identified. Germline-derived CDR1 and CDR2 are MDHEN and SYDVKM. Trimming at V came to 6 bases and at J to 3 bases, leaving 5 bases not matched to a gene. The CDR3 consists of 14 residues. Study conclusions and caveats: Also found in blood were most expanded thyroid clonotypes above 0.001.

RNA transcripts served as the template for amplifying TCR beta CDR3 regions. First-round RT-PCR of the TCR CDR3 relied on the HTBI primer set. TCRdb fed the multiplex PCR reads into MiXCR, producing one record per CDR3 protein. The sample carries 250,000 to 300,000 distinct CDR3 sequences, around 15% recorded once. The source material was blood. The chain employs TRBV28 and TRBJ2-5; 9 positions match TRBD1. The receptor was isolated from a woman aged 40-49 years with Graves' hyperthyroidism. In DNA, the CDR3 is TGTGCCAGCAGCCCAGGGACAGGGAAAGAGACCCAGTACTTC. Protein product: CASSPGTGKETQYF.